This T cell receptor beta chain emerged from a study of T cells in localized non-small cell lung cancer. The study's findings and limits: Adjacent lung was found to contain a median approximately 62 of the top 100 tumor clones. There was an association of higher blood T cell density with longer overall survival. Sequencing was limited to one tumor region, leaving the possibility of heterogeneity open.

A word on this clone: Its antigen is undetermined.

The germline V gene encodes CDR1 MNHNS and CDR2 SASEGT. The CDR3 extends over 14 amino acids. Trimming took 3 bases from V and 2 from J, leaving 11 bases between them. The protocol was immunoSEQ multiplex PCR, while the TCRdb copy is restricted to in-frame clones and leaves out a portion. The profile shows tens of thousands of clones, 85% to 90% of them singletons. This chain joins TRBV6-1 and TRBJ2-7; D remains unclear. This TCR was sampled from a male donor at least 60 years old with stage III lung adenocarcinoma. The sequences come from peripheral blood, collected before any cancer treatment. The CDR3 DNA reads TGTGCCAGCAGTGATGGCCAGCTTGCCTACGAGCAGTACTTC. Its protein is CASSDGQLAYEQYF.